The entry below describes one T cell receptor beta chain. Its target is not known. Here immunoSEQ multiplex PCR was the method, and the copy in TCRdb shows in-frame clones only, minus some. The sample lists about 120,000 clones, roughly 90% occurring once. This record belongs to a study of T cell responses to AZD1222 COVID-19 vaccine. Findings and limits, study-wide: Nearly half of spike-specific TCRs reportedly go after variant regions that carry no mutations.

V was clipped by 5 bases and J by 6 bases; unmatched bases: 8. The germline V gene encodes CDR1 MDHEN and CDR2 SYDVKM. The CDR3 loop spans 16 amino acids. Source: peripheral blood, taken on day 0 of AZD1222 vaccination. The TCR comes from an adult in good health. The chain uses TRBV28 and TRBJ1-6; 9 bases map to TRBD1. The CDR3 protein is CASSAIRQGGNSPLHF. The CDR3 DNA reads as TGTGCCAGCAGTGCGATTAGACAGGGGGGTAATTCACCCCTCCACTTT.